These 16 T cell receptor delta chains were sequenced from one sample in a study of Vδ1+ human thymocytes. Study-wide results and caveats: In the thymus, TRG and TRD repertoires looked highly polyclonal with Gaussian CDR3 lengths.

The template was reverse-transcribed extracted RNA. The CDR3 regions were amplified by multiplex PCR from V-gene primers to a constant-region primer. TCRdb applied CATT to the multiplex PCR reads for clone calling. This table has about 75,000 delta-chain clones, around 32% appearing once. No antigens are known for them. The sample comprised Vdelta1+ gamma-delta thymocytes from the thymus. Subset reported: FACS-sorted CD3+ TCRalphabeta- TCRVdelta1+ TCRVdelta2- thymocytes. Source of these receptors: a boy under two years old who had congenital heart surgery.

As concerns this clone: Different DNA sequences within this sample yield the same CDR3. The rearrangement joins TRDV1 to TRDJ1, with TRDD3 matching over 12 bases. With 1 base clipped from V and 1 base from J, the junction kept 10 bases outside the gene matches. The CDR3 covers 19 residues. Germline assignment: CDR1 TSWWSYY and CDR2 QGS. CDR3 DNA sequence: TGTGCTCTTGGGGAACCACTCCGAGGACTGGGGGATACCACCGATAAACTCATCTTT. It translates to CALGEPLRGLGDTTDKLIF.

The chain joins TRDV1 to TRDJ1; D is perhaps TRDD2 (9 bases). This CDR3 has 18 amino acids. Germline values: CDR1 TSWWSYY, CDR2 QGS. The ends were cut back, 6 bases at V and 4 bases at J, with 27 bases in the middle. The CDR3 sequence is CALGLPTSLRDTRDKLIF. In DNA form, the CDR3 reads TGTGCTCTTGGCCTTCCTACCAGCTTGCGGGATACGCGCGATAAACTCATCTTT.

There are a few counts of this clone. The chain carries TRDV1 and TRDJ1, with 7 bases identical to TRDD3. The CDR3 loop spans 18 amino acids. CDR1 is TSWWSYY, CDR2 QGS, per germline. V was pared by 4 bases and J by 2 bases, with 16 bases of the junction left unmatched. CDR3 sequence reads: CALGAHISCGYGTDKLIF. The CDR3 nucleotides read TGTGCTCTTGGGGCCCATATCTCCTGCGGATACGGAACCGATAAACTCATCTTT.

V usage is TRDV1 and J usage is TRDJ1; D remains unclear. V was clipped by 1 base and J by 0 bases, with 15 bases between them. The CDR3 loop spans 17 amino acids. The V gene's germline CDR1 is TSWWSYY and CDR2 QGS. The CDR3 nucleotides are TGTGCTCTTGGGGAACCCCCATCCGGGACCGACACCGATAAACTCATCTTT. Its translation is CALGEPPSGTDTDKLIF.

This clone has more than one count but fewer than ten. The chain employs TRDV1 and TRDJ1, with TRDD2 as a possible D gene (6 bases). Germline CDR1 and CDR2: TSWWSYY and QGS. This CDR3 has 15 residues. V was clipped by 2 bases and J by 2 bases, with 12 bases between them. The CDR3 region is CALGESSSFTDKLIF. CDR3 sequence (DNA): TGTGCTCTTGGGGAATCTTCCTCCTTTACCGATAAACTCATCTTT.

The chain couples TRDV2 to TRDJ1; 13 nucleotides line up with TRDD3. This CDR3 comprises 14 residues. V trimming: 9 bases; J trimming: 8 bases; junction bases outside the gene matches: 11. Germline CDR1 reads GEAIGNYY; CDR2 reads EKD. The CDR3 is CATYLLGDTRKLIF. In DNA form, the CDR3 reads TGTGCCACGTACCTACTGGGGGATACGCGCAAACTCATCTTT.

Comment on this clone: A much larger clone differs from this one at a single base, so this may be a read error. V and J are TRDV2 and TRDJ1; 9 bases line up with TRDD3. The CDR3 has 18 amino acids. Germline trimming cut 0 bases from V and 0 bases from J; bases unmatched to any gene: 10. The germline gives CDR1 GEAIGNYY, CDR2 EKD. CDR3 loop: CACDTFPGGSRNTDKLIF. CDR3 nucleotides: TGTGCCTGTGACACCTTTCCTGGGGGATCCCGCAACACCGATAAACTCATCTTT.

This chain uses TRDV1 with TRDJ1; 10 bases align to TRDD3. The CDR3 has 22 amino acids. V gave up 1 base and J gave up 0 bases; unmatched junction bases: 20. CDR1 is TSWWSYY, CDR2 QGS, per germline. DNA for the CDR3: TGTGCTCTTGGGGAACGTATGCGTCTCTGGGGGATAGGGAAGGACAACACCGATAAACTCATCTTT. This sequence encodes CALGERMRLWGIGKDNTDKLIF.

This clone was detected only a few times. The V and J genes are TRDV1 and TRDJ1; 13 nucleotides line up with TRDD3. The CDR3 loop spans 23 amino acids. The junction had 25 bases not matched to a gene; V was cut back by 4 bases and J by 2 bases. Per germline, CDR1 TSWWSYY and CDR2 QGS. The CDR3 region is CALGGTSDRTGGYEVTRTDKLIF. CDR3 nucleotides: TGTGCTCTTGGGGGTACGTCCGACCGGACTGGGGGATACGAAGTGACGAGGACCGATAAACTCATCTTT.

About this clone: A read error may account for a junction end that differs from germline. The sample holds other DNA sequences that translate to the same CDR3. This chain connects TRDV2 to TRDJ1; D may be TRDD2 or TRDD3 (5 bases each). This CDR3 spans 15 amino acids. From germline, CDR1 is GEAIGNYY and CDR2 EKD. The CDR3 loop reads CACDTWGLPYDKLIF. CDR3 DNA sequence: TGCGCCTGTGACACGTGGGGACTTCCCTACGATAAACTCATCTTT.

This clone was counted between two and nine times. The rearrangement joins TRDV1 to TRDJ1; tentatively, D is TRDD3 (5 bases). Germline values: CDR1 TSWWSYY, CDR2 QGS. This CDR3 is built from 19 residues. V was pared by 1 base and J by 2 bases, with 23 bases between. CDR3 region: CALGEQDPPASGTTDKLIF. The DNA of the CDR3 is TGTGCTCTTGGGGAACAGGATCCCCCTGCTTCTGGGACGACCGATAAACTCATCTTT.

The chain links TRDV2 to TRDJ1; D is uncertain. The V end was cut by 6 bases, the J end by 5 bases, with 6 bases between. Germline V gene lookup returns CDR1 GEAIGNYY and CDR2 EKD. CDR3 length equals 10 residues. The CDR3 is CACNVDKLIF. Here the CDR3 DNA reads TGTGCCTGTAATGTTGATAAACTCATCTTT.

The genes are TRDV1 and TRDJ1; 12 bases fit TRDD3. Looked up from germline, CDR1 is TSWWSYY and CDR2 is QGS. The CDR3 length is 22 residues. V was pared by 1 base and J by 3 bases, with 21 bases of the junction left unmatched. The CDR3 loop is CALGEPALYEVPTGGYSDKLIF. The CDR3 DNA follows: TGTGCTCTTGGGGAACCCGCCTTATATGAAGTCCCCACTGGGGGATACTCCGATAAACTCATCTTT.

The chain links TRDV1 to TRDJ1; TRDD3 aligns across 7 bases. The CDR3 is 17 residues long. Germline loops: CDR1 TSWWSYY, CDR2 QGS. Trimming took 1 base from V and 4 from J; bases not matched to a gene: 12. The CDR3 nucleotides are TGTGCTCTTGGGGAACCGCCCTACTTTGGGGGGATCGATAAACTCATCTTT. Its protein is CALGEPPYFGGIDKLIF.

This clone is a singleton in its sample. Within the sample, other DNA sequences also encode this same CDR3. The chain couples TRDV1 to TRDJ1; D is possibly TRDD2 (5 bases). CDR3 length: 18 residues. Trimming cost V 1 base and J 2 bases, with 20 bases left between them. The germline V gene encodes CDR1 TSWWSYY and CDR2 QGS. In DNA form, the CDR3 reads TGTGCTCTTGGGGAACCCCCACCGGGTTCCTGGTGGACCGATAAACTCATCTTT. Amino acid sequence: CALGEPPPGSWWTDKLIF.

This clone has more than one count but fewer than ten. J is TRDJ1 and V is TRDV1; either TRDD2 or TRDD3 may fit D (8 bases each). The CDR3 loop spans 18 amino acids. From germline, CDR1 is TSWWSYY and CDR2 QGS. Between the trimmed V and J ends, which lost 0 bases and 1 base, there was a span of 18 bases. The DNA of the CDR3 is TGTGCTCTTGGGGAACTCTTCCTACTGGGGGGCTTCACCGATAAACTCATCTTT. Its protein product is CALGELFLLGGFTDKLIF.